The 17 T cell receptor beta chains listed next were all sequenced from one sample in a study of control samples from healthy donors and cancer patients. Clones were sequenced by immunoSEQ multiplex PCR, and TCRdb holds only the in-frame ones, with some missing. This sample carries about 18,000 clones, around 84% of them seen once, and the ten largest clones take approximately 30%. Sequences were obtained from PBMCs. These receptors were obtained from a woman in her 70s with lung cancer.

The genes are TRBV29-1 and TRBJ1-1; D is perhaps TRBD1 (5 bases). Germline CDR1 and CDR2: SQVTM and ANQGSEA. This CDR3 spans 12 amino acids. The V end lost 4 bases, the J end lost 4 bases, and 10 bases lay between the germline ends. This CDR3 reads CSVVGGGTEAFF. The CDR3 DNA sequence: TGCAGCGTTGTAGGCGGGGGCACTGAAGCTTTCTTT.

The rearrangement links TRBV7-2 to TRBJ2-5; possibly TRBD2 for D (6 bases). The length of the CDR3 is 16 residues. Germline values: CDR1 SGHTA, CDR2 FQGNSA. Between the trimmed V and J ends, which lost 2 bases and 1 base, there was a span of 14 bases. The DNA of the CDR3 is TGTGCCAGCAGCTTAATGGACGGGAGCCCCCAAGAGACCCAGTACTTC. Translated: CASSLMDGSPQETQYF.

This chain connects TRBV5-6 to TRBJ1-1; D not certain. CDR1 and CDR2 (germline): SGHDT, YYEEEE. This CDR3 comprises 15 residues. Trimming removed 5 bases from V and 7 bases from J, with 21 bases in between. CDR3 amino acids: CASRIMVDNGIEAFF. The DNA of the CDR3 is TGTGCCAGCAGGATAATGGTAGACAATGGGATTGAAGCTTTCTTT. The whole variable domain, filled in from reference TRBV5-6 and TRBJ1-1, reads DAGVTQSPTHLIKTRGQQVTLRCSPKSGHDTVSWYQQALGQGPQFIFQYYEEEERQRGNFPDRFSGHQFPNYSSELNVNALLLGDSALYLCASRIMVDNGIEAFFGQGTRLTVV.

The chain is built from TRBV6-6 and TRBJ2-7; TRBD2 matches at 7 bases. The CDR3 contains 16 residues. The V gene's germline CDR1 is MNHNY and CDR2 SVGAGI (reference sequence). V dropped 0 bases and J dropped 2; count of bases not matched to a gene: 7. Here the CDR3 reads CASSYSAAGEAYEQYF. CDR3 bases: TGTGCCAGCAGTTACTCCGCGGCGGGAGAGGCCTACGAGCAGTACTTC.

The rearrangement uses TRBV19 and TRBJ1-6, with TRBD1 as a possible D gene (5 bases). This CDR3 is built from 14 residues. V lost 2 bases and J 9 bases, leaving 11 bases between the germline ends. Germline loops: CDR1 LNHDA, CDR2 SQIVND (reference sequence). CDR3 nucleotides: TGTGCCAGTAGTATACCAGGGAGCAGTTCACCCCTCCACTTT. Protein product: CASSIPGSSSPLHF.

This sequence joins TRBV13 and TRBJ2-5, with a weak D call TRBD1 (7 bases). The J call may be faulty, since TRBJ2-7 better matches the DNA end. CDR3 length: 15 amino acids. The germline V gene has CDR1 PRHDT and CDR2 FYEKMQ (reference sequence). In DNA, the CDR3 is TGTGCCAGCAGTTCACGCGGGACAGCCGCCTACGAGCAGTACTTC. This gives the protein CASSSRGTAAYEQYF.

The rearrangement links TRBV6-5 to TRBJ2-1, with 7 positions matching TRBD2. The V and J ends lost 5 bases and 4 bases, in that order; junction bases with no gene match: 5. The CDR3 contains 14 residues. Germline-derived CDR1 and CDR2 are MNHEY and SVGAGI. The CDR3 coding sequence is TGTGCCAGCAGTAACCACGGGGGGTACAATGAGCAGTTCTTC. The encoded protein is CASSNHGGYNEQFF.

The rearrangement joins TRBV23-1 to TRBJ1-1, with TRBD1 identical over 10 bases. TRBV23-1 counts as an open reading frame of uncertain function. This CDR3 has 17 amino acids. Unmatched junction bases numbered 18, after V lost 4 bases and J lost 10 bases. The CDR3 DNA reads as TGCGCCAGCAGTCGCCTCTTGGGACAGGGGCGCCACGAAGGAGCTTTCTTT. Its translation: CASSRLLGQGRHEGAFF.

CDR3 DNA: TGCAGTGTTCCGGGCTCCTACGAGCAGTACTTC. This encodes CSVPGSYEQYF. The V and J genes are TRBV20-1 and TRBJ2-7; no clear D gene. CDR3 size: 11 residues. The V gene's germline CDR1 is DFQATT and CDR2 SNEGSKA (reference sequence). Deletions cut 7 bases from V and 0 bases from J, with 7 bases between.

The chain employs TRBV19 and TRBJ1-1; D perhaps matches TRBD1 (6 bases). CDR3 length: 15 residues. V was shortened by 4 bases and J by 4 bases, with 16 bases between the two germline ends. Germline V gene sequence: CDR1 LNHDA, CDR2 SQIVND (reference sequence). The CDR3 region is CASSTNSGGGTEAFF. CDR3 nucleotide sequence: TGTGCCAGTAGTACTAATTCGGGAGGGGGCACTGAAGCTTTCTTT.

The CDR3 DNA is TGCGCCAGCAGCTTGCGGCGGACCGGGGAGCTGTTTTTT. Protein sequence: CASSLRRTGELFF. V usage is TRBV5-1 and J usage is TRBJ2-2; D gene ambiguous. The CDR3 is made up of 13 amino acids. Germline assignment: CDR1 SGHRS and CDR2 YFSETQ. The V and J ends lost 1 base and 5 bases respectively, with 6 bases between them.

The V call is TRBV20-1, the J call TRBJ2-1; D is uncertain. The germline V and J ends were trimmed by 1 base and 6 bases, with 4 bases remaining between them. CDR1 DFQATT and CDR2 SNEGSKA come from the germline V gene (reference sequence). The CDR3 runs to 11 residues. The CDR3 bases are TGCAGTGCTAGAGCCCGCAATGAGCAGTTCTTC. This sequence encodes CSARARNEQFF.

The chain is built from TRBV5-6 and TRBJ1-1; D remains unclear. The V and J ends lost 4 bases and 3 bases respectively, with 7 bases between them. CDR1 is SGHDT, CDR2 YYEEEE, per germline. The CDR3 extends over 12 amino acids. This CDR3 reads CASSRRHTEAFF. The CDR3 nucleotides are TGTGCCAGCAGCCGAAGACACACTGAAGCTTTCTTT.

This clone has only one observation. The chain joins TRBV14 to TRBJ2-5; unclear D gene. V lost 1 base to trimming and J lost 5 bases, with 5 bases between them. From germline, CDR1 is SGHDN and CDR2 FVKESK. The CDR3 is 12 amino acids. The CDR3 protein is CASSQGGETQYF. Here the CDR3 DNA reads TGTGCCAGCAGCCAAGGTGGGGAGACCCAGTACTTC.

V is TRBV27 and J is TRBJ2-3, with D unclear. Trimming stripped 4 bases from V and 3 bases from J, with 8 bases between. This CDR3 contains 13 residues. Germline loops: CDR1 MNHEY, CDR2 SMNVEV (reference sequence). The CDR3 loop reads CASSWGLTDTQYF. The CDR3, as DNA: TGTGCCAGCAGTTGGGGATTGACAGATACGCAGTATTTT.

V and J are TRBV11-2 and TRBJ2-1; D is undetermined. The ends were cut back, 5 bases at V and 2 bases at J, with 10 bases in the middle. The germline CDR1 and CDR2 sequences are SGHAT and FQNNGV. CDR3 size: 14 residues. Here the CDR3 DNA reads TGTGCCAGCAGCCAGTCCCCTCCCTACAATGAGCAGTTCTTC. Encoded protein: CASSQSPPYNEQFF.

The chain couples TRBV27 to TRBJ1-5; D is ambiguous. The V and J ends lost 5 bases and 10 bases respectively, with 18 bases between them. CDR3 length: 14 amino acids. Germline V gives CDR1 MNHEY, CDR2 SMNVEV (reference sequence). The CDR3 loop is CASSKVSPSGPQHF. DNA for the CDR3: TGTGCCAGCAGTAAGGTCAGTCCATCGGGCCCCCAGCATTTT.